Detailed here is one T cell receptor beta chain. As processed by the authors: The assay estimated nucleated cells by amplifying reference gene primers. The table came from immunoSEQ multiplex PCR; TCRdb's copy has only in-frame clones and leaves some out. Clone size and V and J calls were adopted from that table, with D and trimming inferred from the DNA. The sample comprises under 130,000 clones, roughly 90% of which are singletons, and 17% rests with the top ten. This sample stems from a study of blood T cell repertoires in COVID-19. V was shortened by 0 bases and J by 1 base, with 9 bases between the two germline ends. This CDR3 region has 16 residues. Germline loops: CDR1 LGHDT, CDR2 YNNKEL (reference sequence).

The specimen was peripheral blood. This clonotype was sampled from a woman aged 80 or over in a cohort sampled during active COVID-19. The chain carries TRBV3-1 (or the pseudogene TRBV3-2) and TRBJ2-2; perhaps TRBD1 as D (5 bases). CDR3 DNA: TGTGCCAGCAGCCAAGAAAGGGGTCAGAACACCGGGGAGCTGTTTTTT. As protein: CASSQERGQNTGELFF.